The following is a TCR beta chain sequence with its context. The data were produced by immunoSEQ multiplex PCR, yet TCRdb's version contains in-frame clones alone and is incomplete. The profile shows around 100,000 clones, 75% to 90% of them singletons. The data originate from a study of control samples from healthy donors and cancer patients. The CDR3 extends over 15 amino acids. The ends were cut back, 0 bases at V and 4 bases at J, with 10 bases in the middle. Germline V gene lookup returns CDR1 LNHNV and CDR2 YYDKDF (reference sequence). The TCR sequence derives from a man aged 25-45 years in good health. The sample comprised blood. This chain connects TRBV15 to TRBJ1-5, with D possibly being TRBD1 (5 bases). The CDR3, as DNA: TGTGCCACCAGCAGAGAGGGGGGAGGGAATCAGCCCCAGCATTTT. The encoded protein is CATSREGGGNQPQHF.